This T cell receptor beta chain appears in the sequencing data of a study of CD8 T cells in ankylosing spondylitis. Overall study results and limits: Earlier studies detected some motif variants in reactive arthritis synovial fluid and blood. Within peripheral blood, clones linked to disease were CD8+ and relatively rare.

V lost 4 bases to trimming and J lost 5 bases; unmatched junction nucleotides: 17. Germline values: CDR1 SGHRS, CDR2 YFSETQ. This CDR3 is 17 amino acids long. Comment on this clonotype: Its target is not known.

TCRdb ran MiXCR on the 5' RACE reads and lists one entry per CDR3 protein. The data contain hundreds of thousands of distinct CDR3 sequences, approximately 22% of them seen just once; the ten biggest clones take up roughly 13%. The clonotype originates from a male donor with ankylosing spondylitis or in good health (not recorded which). V usage is TRBV5-1 and J usage is TRBJ2-7, with 8 bases matching TRBD1. Sequenced sample: blood, either unsorted or a sorted T cell fraction (not recorded which). The CDR3 DNA reads TGCGCCAGCAGCAAACCCCAAGGACAGGGATCTTTCCACGAGCAGTACTTC. This translates into CASSKPQGQGSFHEQYF.